This entry lists 16 T cell receptor beta chains sequenced from one sample in a study of CD8 T cells in Susac syndrome. RNA, at about 0.45 to 1 ug, was reverse transcribed with random hexamers. Each CDR3 protein gets one entry after TCRdb re-called the immunoSEQ multiplex PCR reads with MiXCR. This sample carries about 76,000 distinct CDR3 sequences, 90% to 95% of them seen once, and the ten largest clones take less than 0.6%. Specimen: CD8+ T cells from PBMCs. The source is a human donor with multiple sclerosis.

V and J are TRBV5-4 and TRBJ2-5, with D perhaps matching TRBD2 (8 bases). In germline, CDR1 is SGHNT, CDR2 YYREEE (reference sequence). The CDR3 covers 14 residues. V lost 3 bases to trimming and J lost 5 bases, with 14 bases between them. CDR3 region: CASSSLAGQETQYF. As DNA, the CDR3 is TGTGCCAGCAGCTCCTTAGCGGGACAGGAGACCCAGTACTTC.

The sample holds one count of this clonotype. V gene TRBV12-3 or TRBV12-4 combines with J gene TRBJ2-1, with 10 bases fitting TRBD2. The ends lost 0 bases at V and 8 bases at J; junction bases unmatched: 16. The CDR3 extends over 19 amino acids. In nucleotides, the CDR3 is TGTGCCAGCAGTTTAGCACCCCCCGGTAGCGGGAGGAGAGTTCATGAGCAGTTCTTC. Its translation is CASSLAPPGSGRRVHEQFF.

This rearrangement joins TRBV9 to TRBJ1-3; D remains ambiguous. The germline gives CDR1 SGDLS, CDR2 YYNGEE. The V and J ends lost 4 bases and 6 bases respectively, with 14 bases between them. The CDR3 runs 14 residues. CDR3 DNA sequence: TGTGCCAGCAGCCCGCCCGGAGCTGCAAACACCATATATTTT. Protein product: CASSPPGAANTIYF.

The sample holds one count of this clonotype. The chain combines TRBV20-1 with TRBJ2-1, with unresolved D. V was shortened by 7 bases and J by 2 bases, with 15 bases between the two germline ends. The germline CDR1 and CDR2 sequences are DFQATT and SNEGSKA (reference sequence). The CDR3 runs to 14 residues. The CDR3 DNA is TGCAGTGGCATTGCGACGATGACCTACAATGAGCAGTTCTTC. Amino acid sequence: CSGIATMTYNEQFF.

V gene TRBV6-5 combines with J gene TRBJ1-1; D uncertain. Germline CDR1 and CDR2: MNHEY and SVGAGI. The CDR3 loop spans 15 amino acids. The germline V and J ends were trimmed by 2 bases and 5 bases, with 15 bases remaining between them. CDR3 sequence reads: CASSYGLRGGTEAFF. CDR3 sequence (DNA): TGTGCCAGCAGTTACGGGTTGCGGGGTGGAACTGAAGCTTTCTTT.

The V and J genes are TRBV20-1 and TRBJ2-2, with a weak D call TRBD1 (6 bases). The V and J ends lost 1 base and 7 bases respectively, with 13 bases between them. The CDR3 has 14 residues. Germline CDR1 is DFQATT and CDR2 is SNEGSKA (reference sequence). In DNA, the CDR3 is TGCAGTGCTAGAGTTACAGGGAAAGGCGGGGAGCTGTTTTTT. This gives the protein CSARVTGKGGELFF.

This chain links TRBV10-2 with TRBJ2-1; 7 nucleotides align to TRBD1. This CDR3 is built from 13 residues. V dropped 8 bases and J dropped 9; count of bases not matched to a gene: 10. Germline assignment: CDR1 WSHSY and CDR2 SAAADI. The CDR3 DNA reads TGCGCCAGCCTTTCGGACAGGCGCGGTGAGCAGTTCTTC. Protein sequence: CASLSDRRGEQFF.

The chain uses TRBV13 and TRBJ2-7; D call uncertain. This CDR3 has 14 amino acids. V was trimmed by 6 bases and J by 1 base, leaving 13 bases between them. In germline, CDR1 is PRHDT, CDR2 FYEKMQ (reference sequence). CDR3 in DNA: TGTGCCAGCAGTCGCGGACGGATATCCTACGAGCAGTACTTC. Its translation is CASSRGRISYEQYF.

The chain employs TRBV9 and TRBJ1-4; D is unresolved. This CDR3 comprises 16 residues. The germline V gene encodes CDR1 SGDLS and CDR2 YYNGEE. Trimming shortened V by 0 bases and J by 4 bases, and 13 bases separated the two germline ends. The CDR3 DNA sequence: TGTGCCAGCAGCGTAGGGGATCGAGCGGGTAATGAAAAACTGTTTTTT. Protein product: CASSVGDRAGNEKLFF.

This rearrangement joins TRBV6-6 to TRBJ1-2, with 9 bases that match TRBD1. This CDR3 is 16 amino acids long. The V gene end was trimmed by 7 bases and the J gene end by 2 bases; junction bases not matched to a gene: 11. Germline loops: CDR1 MNHNY, CDR2 SVGAGI (reference sequence). CDR3 in DNA: TGTGCCAGCAATGTACCGGGACAGGGTTACAACTATGGCTACACCTTC. Protein product: CASNVPGQGYNYGYTF.

This chain joins TRBV6-1 and TRBJ2-7, with D possibly matching TRBD2 (6 bases). CDR1 is MNHNS, CDR2 SASEGT, per germline. Trimming cost V 3 bases and J 3 bases, with 15 bases left between them. The CDR3 totals 15 residues. The CDR3 region has the DNA TGTGCCAGCAGTGAGTGGGGGGTGGGGATCTACGAGCAGTACTTC. This gives the protein CASSEWGVGIYEQYF.

The chain is built from TRBV7-3 and TRBJ2-1, with 9 bases that match TRBD2. Germline CDR1 is SGHTA and CDR2 is FQGTGA. The CDR3 is made up of 15 amino acids. Trimming at V came to 6 bases and at J to 7 bases, leaving 10 bases not matched to a gene. CDR3 sequence reads: CASSLASGRRNEQFF. Written as DNA, the CDR3 is TGTGCCAGCAGTTTAGCAAGCGGGAGGAGAAATGAGCAGTTCTTC.

This clonotype has only one observation. The chain links TRBV9 to TRBJ1-1; D is unclear. The CDR3 is made up of 13 amino acids. Trimming pared 2 bases from V and 6 bases from J, leaving 11 bases between. The germline V gene encodes CDR1 SGDLS and CDR2 YYNGEE. The CDR3 DNA is TGTGCCAGCAGCGTTTCATCTTTATCTGAAGCTTTCTTT. Protein sequence: CASSVSSLSEAFF. Variable domain in full (rest from reference TRBV9 and TRBJ1-1): DSGVTQTPKHLITATGQRVTLRCSPRSGDLSVYWYQQSLDQGLQFLIQYYNGEERAKGNILERFSAQQFPDLHSELNLSSLELGDSALYFCASSVSSLSEAFFGQGTRLTVV.

V is TRBV6-5 and J is TRBJ1-5; D possibly corresponds to TRBD1 (6 bases). This CDR3 has 15 amino acids. Germline-derived CDR1 and CDR2 are MNHEY and SVGAGI. The V and J ends lost 5 bases and 0 bases respectively, with 11 bases between them. CDR3 bases: TGTGCCAGCAGTGTGACAGGAGATAGCAATCAGCCCCAGCATTTT. Protein sequence: CASSVTGDSNQPQHF.

Only one count was recorded for this clonotype. This chain uses TRBV19 with TRBJ2-1; D is ambiguous. The CDR3 has 15 amino acids. The V end lost 3 bases, the J end lost 0 bases, and 9 bases lay between the germline ends. Germline loops: CDR1 LNHDA, CDR2 SQIVND (reference sequence). Here the CDR3 reads CASSIEVSSYNEQFF. The CDR3 DNA follows: TGTGCCAGTAGTATTGAAGTAAGCTCCTACAATGAGCAGTTCTTC.

The chain links TRBV14 to TRBJ2-5; 10 positions match TRBD2. This CDR3 comprises 16 residues. V lost 5 bases, J lost 4 bases, and 10 bases stayed unmatched. Germline V gene data show CDR1 as SGHDN and CDR2 as FVKESK. CDR3 residues: CASSDISGGLGETQYF. CDR3 nucleotides: TGTGCCAGCAGCGACATTAGCGGGGGGCTGGGAGAGACCCAGTACTTC.